This TCR beta chain was profiled in a study of glioma-infiltrating T cells after dendritic cell vaccination. Study background: Patients received autologous tumor lysate-pulsed dendritic cell vaccination between about 2002 and 2013. Study-wide results and caveats: No direct clonality-survival link was found; a diverse polyclonal response may matter. Few patients contributed both blood and tumor specimens.

Turning to this clone: What it binds is not known.

The CDR3 totals 15 residues. CDR1 is GTSNPN, CDR2 SVGIG, per germline (reference sequence). Trimming removed 5 bases at V and 11 bases at J, with 25 bases between. Amplification used 60 V beta primers and 13 J beta primers. TCRdb keeps only in-frame clones here, not all; method: immunoSEQ multiplex PCR. The table includes around 100,000 clones, roughly 79% detected once. Sequenced here: blood, sampled before dendritic cell vaccination. The sequence was collected from a human donor with glioblastoma. The chain recombines TRBV30 with TRBJ1-5; maybe TRBD1 (6 bases). CDR3 residues: CAWASPGTSAGAQHF. CDR3 bases: TGTGCCTGGGCTAGTCCCGGGACATCGGCGGGGGCCCAGCATTTT. The variable domain in full, completed from reference TRBV30 and TRBJ1-5, reads SQTIHQWPATLVQPVGSPLSLECTVEGTSNPNLYWYRQAAGRGLQLLFYSVGIGQISSEVPQNLSASRPQDRQFILSSKKLLLSDSGFYLCAWASPGTSAGAQHFGDGTRLSIL.